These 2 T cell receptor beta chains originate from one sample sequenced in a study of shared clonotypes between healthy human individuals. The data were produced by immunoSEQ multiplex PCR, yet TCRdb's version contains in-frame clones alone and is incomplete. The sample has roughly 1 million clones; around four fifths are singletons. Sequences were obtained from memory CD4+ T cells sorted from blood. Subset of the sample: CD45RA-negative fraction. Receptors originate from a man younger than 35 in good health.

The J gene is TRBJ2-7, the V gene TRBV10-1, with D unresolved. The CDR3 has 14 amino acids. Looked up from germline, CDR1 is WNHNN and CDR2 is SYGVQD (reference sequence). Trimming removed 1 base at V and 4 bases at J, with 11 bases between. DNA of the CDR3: TGCGCCAGCAGTGAGTTCTTGGACGGTTACGAGCAGTACTTC. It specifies CASSEFLDGYEQYF.

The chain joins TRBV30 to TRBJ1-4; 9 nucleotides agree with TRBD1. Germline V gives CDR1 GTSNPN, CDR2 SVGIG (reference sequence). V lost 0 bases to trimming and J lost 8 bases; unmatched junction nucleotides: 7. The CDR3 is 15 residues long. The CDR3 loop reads CAWSVAGTGREKLFF. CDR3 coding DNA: TGTGCCTGGAGTGTAGCCGGGACAGGGCGAGAAAAACTGTTTTTT.